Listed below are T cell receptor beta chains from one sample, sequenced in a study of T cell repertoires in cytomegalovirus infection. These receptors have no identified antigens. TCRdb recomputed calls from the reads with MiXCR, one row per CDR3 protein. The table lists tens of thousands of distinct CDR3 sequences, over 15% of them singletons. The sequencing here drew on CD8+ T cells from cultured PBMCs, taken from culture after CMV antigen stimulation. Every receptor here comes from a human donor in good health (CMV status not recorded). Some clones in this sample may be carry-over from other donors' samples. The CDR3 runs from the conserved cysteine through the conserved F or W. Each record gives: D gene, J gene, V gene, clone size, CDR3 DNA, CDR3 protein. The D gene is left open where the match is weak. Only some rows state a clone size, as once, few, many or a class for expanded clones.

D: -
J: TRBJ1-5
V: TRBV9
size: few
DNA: TGTGCCAGCAGCCCGGGGGGGGGGCGGAATCAGCCCCAGCATTTT
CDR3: CASSPGGGRNQPQHF

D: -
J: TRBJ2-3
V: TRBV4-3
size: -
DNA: TGCGCCAGCAGCCAAGATACGGGCGGAAACGCTCCCGATACGCAGTATTTT
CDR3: CASSQDTGGNAPDTQYF

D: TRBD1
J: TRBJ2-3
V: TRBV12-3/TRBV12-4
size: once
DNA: TGTGCCAGCAGTAACCATGACAGGGCGTCAGATACGCAGTATTTT
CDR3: CASSNHDRASDTQYF

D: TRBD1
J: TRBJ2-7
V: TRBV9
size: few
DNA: TGTGCCAGCAGCGCTTCCGGGACAGCAACCTACGAGCAGTACTTC
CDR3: CASSASGTATYEQYF

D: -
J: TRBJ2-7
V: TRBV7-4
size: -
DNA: TGTGCCAGCAGCTTAGGGGCAGGGGAGAAATACGAGCAGTACTTC
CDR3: CASSLGAGEKYEQYF

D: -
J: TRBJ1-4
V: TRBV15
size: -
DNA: TGTGCCACCAGCAGAGATGAGATAATGAGAGAAAAACTGTTTTTT
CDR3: CATSRDEIMREKLFF

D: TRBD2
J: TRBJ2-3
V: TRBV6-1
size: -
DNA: TGTGCCAGCAGAGGGTTAGCGGGGGCCTTCCCTAGCACAGATACGCAGTATTTT
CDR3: CASRGLAGAFPSTDTQYF

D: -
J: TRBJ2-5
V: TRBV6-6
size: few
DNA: TGTGCCTCGAGGATACAAGAGACCCAGTACTTC
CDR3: CASRIQETQYF

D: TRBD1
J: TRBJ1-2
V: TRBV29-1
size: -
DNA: TGCAGCACCAAAACAGGGGAGGGAGTAACGGGCTACACCTTC
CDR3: CSTKTGEGVTGYTF

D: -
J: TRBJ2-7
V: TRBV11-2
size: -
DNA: TGTGCCAGCAGCTTTTACCAGGCCCGTTCCTACGAGCAGTACTTC
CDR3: CASSFYQARSYEQYF

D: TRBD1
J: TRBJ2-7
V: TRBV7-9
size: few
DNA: TGTGCCAGCAGCTTACCGGGACAGGGTGCCCACGAGCAGTACTTC
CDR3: CASSLPGQGAHEQYF

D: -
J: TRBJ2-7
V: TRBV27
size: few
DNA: TGTGCCAGCAGTCCCGGGACGACAGACGAGCAGTACTTC
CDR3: CASSPGTTDEQYF

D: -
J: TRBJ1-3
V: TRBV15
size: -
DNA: TGTGCCACCAGCAGAGAGGGGGGACGCTCTGGAAACACCATATATTTT
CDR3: CATSREGGRSGNTIYF

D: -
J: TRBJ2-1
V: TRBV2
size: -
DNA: TGTGCCAGCAGTGAGTGGCGGCCCTACAATGAGCAGTTCTTC
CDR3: CASSEWRPYNEQFF

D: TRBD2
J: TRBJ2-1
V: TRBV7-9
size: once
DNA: TGTGCCAGCAGCGCAAGCCTTTCTAGCGGGAAGAATGAGCAGTTCTTC
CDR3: CASSASLSSGKNEQFF

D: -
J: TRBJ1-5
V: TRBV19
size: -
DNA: TGTGCCAGTAGTATGTACGAGAGGGCACGGTATGGGCCCCAGCATTTT
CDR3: CASSMYERARYGPQHF

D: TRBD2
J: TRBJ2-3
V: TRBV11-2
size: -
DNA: TGTGCCAGCAGCTTAGATCATAATAAGGAAGGACTAGCGGGGGGGCCTCAATTGTGGGATACGCAGTATTTT
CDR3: CASSLDHNKEGLAGGPQLWDTQYF

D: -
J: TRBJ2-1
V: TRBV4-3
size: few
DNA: TGCGCCAGCAGCCAAGAGATTGAGAATGAGCAGTTCTTC
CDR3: CASSQEIENEQFF

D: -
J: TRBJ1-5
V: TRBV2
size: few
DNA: TGTGCCAGCAGTACCGCAGGCAGGCAGCCCCAGCATTTT
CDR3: CASSTAGRQPQHF

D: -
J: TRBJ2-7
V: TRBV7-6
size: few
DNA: TGTGCCAGCAGTCGACGGATGTACGAGCAGTACTTC
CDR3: CASSRRMYEQYF

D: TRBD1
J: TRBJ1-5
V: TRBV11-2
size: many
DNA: TGTGCCAGCAGCTGGACAGGGGATCAGCCCCAGCATTTT
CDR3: CASSWTGDQPQHF

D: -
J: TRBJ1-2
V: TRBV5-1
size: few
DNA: TGCGCCAGCAGCCCGGTCGGGGGGGCGGATGGCTACACCTTC
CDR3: CASSPVGGADGYTF

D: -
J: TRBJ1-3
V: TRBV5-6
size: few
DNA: TGTGCCAGCAGCTTGAACAGGGCAAACACCATATATTTT
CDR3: CASSLNRANTIYF

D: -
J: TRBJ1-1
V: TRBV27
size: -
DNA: TGTGCCAGCAGTCCTACAGCTATGAACACTGAAGCTTTCTTT
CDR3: CASSPTAMNTEAFF

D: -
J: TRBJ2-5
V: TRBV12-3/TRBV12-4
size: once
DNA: TGTGCCAGCCAGGAGTACCAAGAGACCCAGTACTTC
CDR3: CASQEYQETQYF

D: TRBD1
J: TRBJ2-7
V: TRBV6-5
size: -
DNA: TGTGCCAGCAGTTATCCGGGACAGGGGTCCCACGAGCAGTACTTC
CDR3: CASSYPGQGSHEQYF

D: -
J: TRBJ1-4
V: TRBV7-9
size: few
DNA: TGTGCCAGCAGCTTAGCTGGGGGAACTAATGAAAAACTGTTTTTT
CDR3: CASSLAGGTNEKLFF

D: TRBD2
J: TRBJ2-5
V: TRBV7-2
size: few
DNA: TGTGCCAGCAGCTTCCACGGTCGGACTAGCGGGGCCCAAGAGACCCAGTACTTC
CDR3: CASSFHGRTSGAQETQYF

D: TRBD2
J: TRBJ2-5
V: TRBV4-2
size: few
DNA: TGTGCCAGCAGCCAACTCCTTTCTAGCGGACCTGGGGCCCAGTACTTC
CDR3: CASSQLLSSGPGAQYF

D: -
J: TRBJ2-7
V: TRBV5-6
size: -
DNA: TGTGCCAGCAGCTTGACGTCAGCATGGTACGAGCAGTACTTC
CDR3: CASSLTSAWYEQYF

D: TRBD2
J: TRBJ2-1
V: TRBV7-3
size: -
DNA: TGTGCCAGCAGCGGCCCCGGACTAGCGGGAGTCTATAATGAGCAGTTCTTC
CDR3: CASSGPGLAGVYNEQFF

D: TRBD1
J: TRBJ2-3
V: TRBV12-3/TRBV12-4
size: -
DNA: TGTGCCAGCAGTTCCCAACAGGGGGCTGGAGATACGCAGTATTTT
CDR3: CASSSQQGAGDTQYF

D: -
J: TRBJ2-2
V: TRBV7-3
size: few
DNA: TGTGCCAGCAGCTCGCCCGGGACTGAAGTCACCGGGGAGCTGTTTTTT
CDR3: CASSSPGTEVTGELFF

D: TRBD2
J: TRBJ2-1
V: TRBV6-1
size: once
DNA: TGTGCCAGCAGTGACGTACTAGCGGGGGGGCGCAATTTGAATGAGCAGTTCTTC
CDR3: CASSDVLAGGRNLNEQFF